Listed below are T cell receptor beta chains from one sample, sequenced in a study of shared clonotypes between healthy human individuals. Assay used: immunoSEQ multiplex PCR; TCRdb lists only in-frame clones, some missing. In the table there are some 1,900,000 clones, 85% to 95% of which are singletons. Sequenced material: naive CD8+ T cells sorted from blood. The receptors were gathered from a man aged 18 to 29 in good health. Each CDR3 is given with its conserved first and last residue. A D gene is named only where the DNA matches it firmly. Clone size is given for some rows only: seen once, a few or many times, or a class if the clone is expanded.

TRBV5-6,NA,TRBJ2-7,TRBD1,CASSWTGPYEQYF,TGTGCCAGCAGCTGGACAGGACCCTACGAGCAGTACTTC
TRBV7-8,NA,TRBJ1-1,NA,CASSLGRNTEAFF,TGTGCCAGCAGCTTAGGTAGGAACACTGAAGCTTTCTTT
TRBV7-3,NA,TRBJ1-4,NA,CASSFVVANEKLFF,TGTGCCAGCAGCTTTGTTGTGGCTAATGAAAAACTGTTTTTT
TRBV7-8,once,TRBJ2-7,NA,CASSSSGEQYF,TGTGCCAGCAGCTCGTCGGGCGAGCAGTACTTC
TRBV5-1,NA,TRBJ2-6,NA,CASSGENITSRGANVLTF,TGCGCCAGCTCTGGTGAAAACATTACATCGAGGGGGGCCAACGTCCTGACTTTC
TRBV27,NA,TRBJ2-5,TRBD1,CASSPLTGAARIETQYF,TGTGCCAGCAGTCCGTTGACAGGGGCCGCCAGGATAGAGACCCAGTACTTC
TRBV5-1,NA,TRBJ2-7,TRBD1,CASSLVGQAELSYEQYF,TGCGCCAGCAGCTTGGTAGGACAGGCAGAGTTATCCTACGAGCAGTACTTC
TRBV29-1,NA,TRBJ2-7,NA,CSVAGSHEQYF,TGCAGCGTAGCAGGGTCTCACGAGCAGTACTTC
TRBV7-6,once,TRBJ2-7,TRBD2,CASSSLADSYEQYF,TGTGCCAGCAGCAGCCTAGCGGACTCCTACGAGCAGTACTTC
TRBV7-8,NA,TRBJ2-5,NA,CASSLLQETQYF,TGTGCCAGCAGCCTCCTTCAAGAGACCCAGTACTTC
TRBV7-7,NA,TRBJ2-7,TRBD2,CASSRLAGGPDEQYF,TGTGCTAGCAGCCGACTAGCGGGGGGCCCGGACGAGCAGTACTTC
TRBV28,once,TRBJ1-2,NA,CASSLIRWTDSNYGYTF,TGTGCCAGCAGTCTAATCCGGTGGACGGACTCCAACTATGGCTACACCTTC
TRBV4-1,once,TRBJ2-2,NA,CASSPTVTGELFF,TGCGCCAGCAGCCCAACCGTAACCGGGGAGCTGTTTTTT
TRBV29-1,NA,TRBJ2-7,NA,CSVILGGSSYEQYF,TGCAGCGTTATTCTAGGGGGAAGCTCCTACGAGCAGTACTTC
TRBV5-1,NA,TRBJ2-3,TRBD2,CASSLDRGGSTDTQYF,TGCGCCAGCAGCTTGGACCGGGGGGGAAGCACAGATACGCAGTATTTT
TRBV2,NA,TRBJ2-1,NA,CASSEMASPYSYNEQFF,TGTGCCAGCAGTGAGATGGCCTCGCCATATTCCTACAATGAGCAGTTCTTC
TRBV2,NA,TRBJ1-2,NA,CASSGGDGYTF,TGTGCCAGCAGTGGGGGAGATGGCTACACCTTC
TRBV9,NA,TRBJ2-7,NA,CASSVGSGIYEQYF,TGTGCCAGCAGCGTAGGGTCAGGGATCTACGAGCAGTACTTC
TRBV6-6,NA,TRBJ1-5,NA,CASTDVWVGGNQPQHF,TGTGCCAGCACCGACGTCTGGGTAGGTGGCAATCAGCCCCAGCATTTT
TRBV13,NA,TRBJ2-7,TRBD1,CASSLDRSSYEQYF,TGTGCCAGCAGCCTGGACAGGAGCTCCTACGAGCAGTACTTC
TRBV5-1,once,TRBJ1-2,NA,CASSLVAGSDGYTF,TGCGCCAGCAGCTTGGTCGCAGGGAGTGACGGCTACACCTTC
TRBV18,NA,TRBJ2-5,TRBD1,CASSPERDRGQETQYF,TGTGCCAGCTCACCAGAGCGGGACAGGGGGCAAGAGACCCAGTACTTC
TRBV25-1,NA,TRBJ1-1,NA,CASTGRGYTEAFF,TGTGCCAGCACCGGGAGGGGGTACACTGAAGCTTTCTTT
TRBV4-3,NA,TRBJ2-7,TRBD2,CASSQVIWTSGIYEQYF,TGCGCCAGCAGCCAAGTAATTTGGACTAGCGGGATCTACGAGCAGTACTTC
TRBV9,NA,TRBJ1-4,NA,CASSVGQPTNEKLFF,TGTGCCAGCAGCGTAGGACAGCCAACTAATGAAAAACTGTTTTTT
TRBV6-5,NA,TRBJ1-2,TRBD1,CASSYSEGANYGYTF,TGTGCCAGCAGTTACTCGGAGGGGGCGAACTATGGCTACACCTTC
TRBV9,NA,TRBJ2-3,NA,CASSVGVGGITDTQYF,TGTGCCAGCAGCGTAGGGGTGGGAGGAATCACAGATACGCAGTATTTT
TRBV2,NA,TRBJ2-3,NA,CASSEAGVLSTDTQYF,TGTGCCAGCAGTGAAGCAGGAGTATTAAGCACAGATACGCAGTATTTT
TRBV25-1,NA,TRBJ2-1,NA,CASSGTHSYNEQFF,TGTGCCAGCAGTGGTACACACTCCTACAATGAGCAGTTCTTC
TRBV7-9,NA,TRBJ2-2,NA,CASSVKGNTGELFF,TGTGCCAGCAGCGTAAAAGGTAACACCGGGGAGCTGTTTTTT
TRBV5-4,NA,TRBJ2-7,NA,CASSPWDNSHEQYF,TGTGCCAGCAGTCCGTGGGACAATTCCCACGAGCAGTACTTC
TRBV11-2,NA,TRBJ2-7,NA,CASSLYFSYEQYF,TGTGCCAGCAGCTTATATTTCTCCTACGAGCAGTACTTC
TRBV28,NA,TRBJ2-7,NA,CASSFIPHDPEQYF,TGTGCCAGCAGTTTTATACCCCATGACCCCGAGCAGTACTTC
TRBV7-2,NA,TRBJ2-7,TRBD2,CASSQGLVYEQYF,TGTGCCAGCAGCCAGGGACTAGTTTACGAGCAGTACTTC
TRBV7-8,NA,TRBJ2-1,NA,CASSSGVVEGFF,TGTGCCAGCAGCTCAGGGGTGGTAGAGGGGTTCTTC
TRBV11-2,NA,TRBJ2-3,TRBD2,CASTHWDYTDTQYF,TGTGCCAGCACCCACTGGGACTACACAGATACGCAGTATTTT
TRBV11-2,NA,TRBJ1-5,NA,CASSLDIDQPQHF,TGTGCCAGCAGCTTAGACATTGATCAGCCCCAGCATTTT
TRBV11-2,NA,TRBJ2-3,NA,CASSFRGAGTDTQYF,TGTGCCAGCAGCTTCAGGGGGGCCGGCACAGATACGCAGTATTTT
TRBV4-1,NA,TRBJ2-1,NA,CASSQVESSYNEQFF,TGCGCCAGCAGCCAAGTAGAGAGCTCCTACAATGAGCAGTTCTTC
TRBV25-1,NA,TRBJ1-6,NA,CASSDDWALHF,TGTGCCAGCAGTGACGATTGGGCCCTCCACTTT
TRBV6-6,NA,TRBJ2-5,NA,CASSPMGGVGETQYF,TGTGCCAGCAGTCCGATGGGGGGAGTGGGAGAGACCCAGTACTTC
TRBV13,NA,TRBJ2-7,NA,CASSALGQGSYEQYF,TGTGCCAGCAGTGCCTTGGGCCAGGGATCCTACGAGCAGTACTTC
TRBV27,NA,TRBJ2-7,TRBD2,CASSLRREPYEQYF,TGTGCCAGCAGTTTAAGGCGGGAGCCCTACGAGCAGTACTTC
TRBV4-1,NA,TRBJ2-7,TRBD2,CASSPPGRGSSYEQYF,TGCGCCAGCAGCCCCCCCGGGCGGGGGAGCTCCTACGAGCAGTACTTC
TRBV27,NA,TRBJ1-2,TRBD1,CASSSLAGRGEYGYTF,TGTGCCAGCAGCTCCCTAGCGGGCAGGGGGGAGTATGGCTACACCTTC
TRBV6-1,NA,TRBJ2-5,NA,CASSEPLTGQETQYF,TGTGCCAGCAGTGAACCCTTGACAGGCCAAGAGACCCAGTACTTC
TRBV9,NA,TRBJ2-7,NA,CASSVGGSNYEQYF,TGTGCCAGCAGCGTAGGGGGCAGCAACTACGAGCAGTACTTC
TRBV28,NA,TRBJ1-1,NA,CASSLMGQALEAFF,TGTGCCAGCAGTTTAATGGGGCAGGCCCTCGAGGCTTTCTTT
TRBV27,NA,TRBJ1-6,NA,CASSYQQSQGSPLHF,TGTGCCAGCAGTTACCAACAGTCGCAAGGATCACCCCTCCACTTT